These 22 T cell receptor beta chains originate from one sample sequenced in a study of blood T cell repertoires in COVID-19. TCRdb's table, derived via immunoSEQ multiplex PCR, lists solely in-frame clones and lacks some. The sample holds around 700,000 clones, about 87% seen once. Sequenced material: peripheral blood. The receptors originated from a young woman with acute or convalescent COVID-19.

CDR3 in amino acids: CASSLTGGTYGYTF. CDR3 DNA sequence: TGTGCCAGCAGCTTGACGGGGGGGACTTATGGCTACACCTTC. The chain recombines TRBV5-8 with TRBJ1-2; perhaps TRBD1 as D (5 bases). The V end was cut by 1 base, the J end by 5 bases, with 12 bases between. The germline CDR1 and CDR2 sequences are SGHTS and YDEGEE. The length of the CDR3 is 14 residues.

The V and J genes are TRBV11-3 and TRBJ1-6; TRBD1 matches at 10 bases. The germline V gene has CDR1 SGHNT and CDR2 YENEEA. This CDR3 spans 18 amino acids. After removal of 0 bases from V and 1 base from J, the junction contained 3 bases not matched to a gene. CDR3 DNA: TGTGCCAGCAGCTTAGAGGACAGGGGGGAATCCTATAATTCACCCCTCCACTTT. Protein: CASSLEDRGESYNSPLHF.

The chain couples TRBV6-4 to TRBJ1-1, with unresolved D. Germline values: CDR1 MRHNA, CDR2 SNTAGT. The V end lost 3 bases, the J end lost 4 bases, and 9 bases lay between the germline ends. The CDR3 extends over 13 amino acids. CDR3: CASSDKDSTEAFF. CDR3 DNA sequence: TGTGCCAGCAGTGATAAGGACTCCACTGAAGCTTTCTTT.

This clone has more than one count but fewer than ten. The chain links TRBV10-3 to TRBJ2-3; perhaps TRBD2 as D (6 bases). CDR3 size: 14 residues. The V gene's germline CDR1 is ENHRY and CDR2 SYGVKD. V was clipped by 4 bases and J by 2 bases, with 10 bases between them. The CDR3 reads CAISAAGFTDTQYF. DNA for the CDR3: TGTGCCATCAGTGCCGCGGGATTCACAGATACGCAGTATTTT.

This clone was recorded only once. The chain uses TRBV27 and TRBJ1-5; maybe TRBD1 (6 bases). Germline V gene lookup returns CDR1 MNHEY and CDR2 SMNVEV (reference sequence). CDR3 size: 15 residues. V was pared by 6 bases and J by 5 bases, with 17 bases between. The CDR3 region is CASSDTGTPYQPQHF. The CDR3 nucleotides read TGTGCCAGCAGCGATACCGGGACACCATATCAGCCCCAGCATTTT.

This clone was recorded a few times. The chain combines TRBV25-1 with TRBJ1-4; D gene ambiguous. This CDR3 region has 11 residues. The germline gives CDR1 MGHDK, CDR2 SYGVNS. V was clipped by 3 bases and J by 7 bases, with 3 bases between them. CDR3 amino acids: CASSDREKLFF. Here the CDR3 DNA reads TGTGCCAGCAGTGATCGTGAAAAACTGTTTTTT.

This rearrangement joins TRBV7-8 to TRBJ1-5; no reliable D call. The length of the CDR3 is 13 residues. The ends were cut back, 1 base at V and 4 bases at J, with 5 bases in the middle. Looked up from germline, CDR1 is SGHVS and CDR2 is FQNEAQ. The CDR3 spells CASSLERNQPQHF. In DNA form, the CDR3 reads TGTGCCAGCAGCTTAGAGAGGAATCAGCCCCAGCATTTT.

The chain combines TRBV14 with TRBJ1-2; 12 bases match TRBD1. Looked up from germline, CDR1 is SGHDN and CDR2 is FVKESK. The CDR3 totals 17 residues. Trimming at V came to 0 bases and at J to 6 bases, leaving 8 bases not matched to a gene. CDR3 region: CASSQDSGTGGADGYTF. The CDR3, as DNA: TGTGCCAGCAGCCAAGATTCGGGGACAGGGGGCGCGGATGGCTACACCTTC.

The chain is built from TRBV19 and TRBJ1-1; TRBD1 aligns across 9 bases. CDR1 and CDR2 (germline): LNHDA, SQIVND (reference sequence). The CDR3 is 14 residues long. V was pared by 5 bases and J by 4 bases, with 5 bases of the junction left unmatched. The CDR3 here is CASSPRDRATEAFF. CDR3 bases: TGTGCCAGTAGTCCCCGGGACAGGGCCACTGAAGCTTTCTTT.

The chain couples TRBV9 to TRBJ1-4, with unresolved D. CDR3 length equals 16 residues. CDR1 and CDR2 from the germline V gene are SGDLS and YYNGEE. Deletions cut 0 bases from V and 0 bases from J, with 9 bases between. CDR3 coding DNA: TGTGCCAGCAGCGTAGATGTAGTAGCAACTAATGAAAAACTGTTTTTT. Its translation is CASSVDVVATNEKLFF.

The V call is TRBV23-1, the J call TRBJ1-2, with no clear D. TRBV23-1 is labeled an ORF, and its function is uncertain. V dropped 10 bases and J dropped 6 bases, with 18 bases sitting between them. The CDR3 is 13 residues long. Here the CDR3 DNA reads TGCGCCAATCTTCGAGAGTACCCTGATGGCTACACCTTC. Its protein product is CANLREYPDGYTF.

The chain recombines TRBV7-2 with TRBJ1-2; perhaps TRBD1 as D (6 bases). The germline V and J ends were trimmed by 5 bases and 4 bases, with 11 bases remaining between them. The CDR3 is made up of 13 amino acids. CDR1 SGHTA and CDR2 FQGNSA come from the germline V gene. For the CDR3, the DNA is TGTGCCAGCAGCCACAGGGATGGCTATGGCTACACCTTC. It encodes CASSHRDGYGYTF.

The chain combines TRBV4-1 with TRBJ2-7; 12 nucleotides agree with TRBD1. Germline assignment: CDR1 MGHRA and CDR2 YSYEKL. The length of the CDR3 is 18 residues. The J segment lost 3 bases and the V segment lost 1 base, leaving 10 bases of the junction unmatched. In DNA form, the CDR3 reads TGCGCCAGCAGCCAAGGACTCCGAGGGACAGGGGGCAACTACGAGCAGTACTTC. Protein product: CASSQGLRGTGGNYEQYF.

As for this clone: Other DNA sequences within the sample encode an identical CDR3. The chain joins TRBV3-1 (or the pseudogene TRBV3-2) to TRBJ1-2; D call uncertain. CDR3 length: 13 amino acids. Looked up from germline, CDR1 is LGHDT and CDR2 is YNNKEL (reference sequence). Trimming removed 1 base from V and 0 bases from J, with 3 bases in between. The CDR3 DNA follows: TGTGCCAGCAGCCAAGCTTCTAACTATGGCTACACCTTC. It yields the protein CASSQASNYGYTF.

J is TRBJ2-2 and V is TRBV9, with 9 positions matching TRBD1. This CDR3 contains 17 residues. CDR1 is SGDLS and CDR2 is YYNGEE in the germline V gene. Trimming at V came to 2 bases and at J to 1 base, leaving 6 bases not matched to a gene. Here the CDR3 DNA reads TGTGCCAGCAGCGTTCCGACAGGGGGTTTGAACACCGGGGAGCTGTTTTTT. Translation gives CASSVPTGGLNTGELFF.

This clone appeared many times. The V and J genes are TRBV11-2 and TRBJ2-1, with 12 bases fitting TRBD2. V shed 5 bases and J 5 bases; nucleotides not matched to a gene: 16. This CDR3 contains 19 residues. CDR1 is SGHAT and CDR2 is FQNNGV in the germline V gene. The CDR3 bases are TGTGCCAGCAGCCGACCGGCGGGGCTAGCGGGGGGGCAAAACAATGAGCAGTTCTTC. It yields the protein CASSRPAGLAGGQNNEQFF.

The rearrangement uses TRBV27 and TRBJ1-2; TRBD1 is a possible D gene (5 bases). Germline values: CDR1 MNHEY, CDR2 SMNVEV (reference sequence). Trimming shortened V by 5 bases and J by 3 bases, and 13 bases separated the two germline ends. The CDR3 is 14 amino acids. The CDR3 loop reads CASSPGGEYYGYTF. The CDR3 coding sequence is TGTGCCAGCAGTCCGGGGGGAGAGTACTATGGCTACACCTTC.

The V and J genes are TRBV15 and TRBJ2-1; D is perhaps TRBD2 (6 bases). Trimming shortened V by 1 base and J by 9 bases, and 16 bases separated the two germline ends. The CDR3 loop spans 15 amino acids. In germline, CDR1 is LNHNV, CDR2 YYDKDF (reference sequence). CDR3 loop: CATSRGSGRNGEQFF. CDR3 nucleotides: TGTGCCACCAGCAGAGGGTCGGGGAGGAATGGTGAGCAGTTCTTC.

CDR3 coding DNA: TGTGCCAGTAGTCCAAAAGTAGGCAATCAGCCCCAGCATTTT. Its translation is CASSPKVGNQPQHF. This chain connects TRBV19 to TRBJ1-5; D is uncertain. Trimming left V 5 bases short and J 2 bases short, with 10 bases between. CDR1 is LNHDA and CDR2 is SQIVND in the germline V gene (reference sequence). The CDR3 runs 14 residues.

This chain joins TRBV7-7 and TRBJ2-6; D is unresolved. Germline CDR1 SSHAT, CDR2 FNYEAQ (reference sequence). V gave up 5 bases and J gave up 0 bases, with 11 bases separating them. This CDR3 region has 16 residues. As DNA, the CDR3 is TGTGCCAGCAGCCCCCTGGTCGGCTCTGGGGCCAACGTCCTGACTTTC. Translation: CASSPLVGSGANVLTF.

The chain joins TRBV12-5 to TRBJ1-5, with TRBD1 identical over 11 bases. The CDR3 loop spans 17 amino acids. The V gene end was trimmed by 2 bases and the J gene end by 4 bases; junction bases not matched to a gene: 7. The germline CDR1 and CDR2 sequences are LGHNT and FRNRAP. CDR3 amino acids: CASGLPPGQGGNQPQHF. DNA of the CDR3: TGTGCTAGTGGTTTGCCTCCGGGACAGGGGGGGAATCAGCCCCAGCATTTT.

This rearrangement joins TRBV5-1 to TRBJ1-1; no clear D. CDR3 length: 13 amino acids. Per germline, CDR1 SGHRS and CDR2 YFSETQ. V lost 1 base, J lost 1 base, and 5 bases lay in between. Here the CDR3 DNA reads TGCGCCAGCAGCTTGAACAGGAACACTGAAGCTTTCTTT. Translating gives CASSLNRNTEAFF.